The 25 T cell receptor beta chains listed next were all sequenced from one sample in a study of shared clonotypes between healthy human individuals. Only in-frame clones appear in the TCRdb table, and some are missing; sequencing was by immunoSEQ multiplex PCR. The table shows about 2.2 million clones, with around 95% occurring only once. Naivety among CD8 cells was defined by CD45RO negativity and positive CCR7 selection, thereby excluding terminally differentiated effector memory CD45RA+ cells. The sequencing sample was made of naive CD8+ T cells from PBMCs. These receptors originate from a man aged 18 to 30 in good health. Some clones in this sample may be carry-over from other donors' samples.

As concerns this clone: Other DNA sequences of this sample code for an identical CDR3. V and J are TRBV28 and TRBJ2-1, with D uncertain. The CDR3 runs to 11 residues. Trimming stripped 3 bases from V and 9 bases from J, with 6 bases between. Germline CDR1 is MDHEN and CDR2 is SYDVKM. The CDR3 DNA is TGTGCCAGCAGTTTCCTCGGTGAGCAGTTCTTC. This encodes CASSFLGEQFF.

The chain uses TRBV9 and TRBJ2-7; 10 bases map to TRBD2. V lost 3 bases, J lost 3 bases, and 3 bases stayed unmatched. Germline loops: CDR1 SGDLS, CDR2 YYNGEE. This CDR3 has 14 amino acids. As DNA, the CDR3 is TGTGCCAGCAGCGACTCTAGCGGGAGCTACGAGCAGTACTTC. Protein product: CASSDSSGSYEQYF.

The J gene is TRBJ2-2, the V gene TRBV29-1; D is perhaps TRBD2 (6 bases). This CDR3 is 15 amino acids long. Germline CDR1 SQVTM, CDR2 ANQGSEA. Trimming removed 6 bases from V and 1 base from J, with 15 bases in between. The CDR3 region is CSVGGSGRNTGELFF. The CDR3 DNA follows: TGCAGCGTGGGGGGTTCAGGAAGGAACACCGGGGAGCTGTTTTTT.

The J gene is TRBJ2-7, the V gene TRBV9; TRBD1 matches 9 bases. The CDR3 has 13 residues. Germline V gives CDR1 SGDLS, CDR2 YYNGEE. V was pared by 2 bases and J by 9 bases, with 6 bases of the junction left unmatched. Here the CDR3 reads CASSVDRGLRQYF. CDR3 bases: TGTGCCAGCAGCGTGGACAGGGGTTTACGGCAGTACTTC.

As regards this clone: Other DNA sequences in this specimen translate into the identical CDR3. The V call is TRBV5-4, the J call TRBJ2-7; no reliable D call. Trimming stripped 0 bases from V and 5 bases from J, with 3 bases between. This CDR3 spans 11 amino acids. Germline assignment: CDR1 SGHNT and CDR2 YYREEE (reference sequence). Here the CDR3 DNA reads TGTGCCAGCAGCTTGGGGGACGAGCAGTACTTC. Protein sequence: CASSLGDEQYF.

This clone was counted once. The chain is built from TRBV7-2 and TRBJ2-7; 7 bases agree with TRBD1. The germline gives CDR1 SGHTA, CDR2 FQGNSA. With V trimmed by 1 base and J by 1 base, 4 bases remained unmatched. The CDR3 runs to 15 residues. In DNA form, the CDR3 reads TGTGCCAGCAGCTTAGTGGGACAGTCATCCTACGAGCAGTACTTC. Its translation: CASSLVGQSSYEQYF.

The chain carries TRBV11-2 and TRBJ1-1; 10 bases align to TRBD1. Germline trimming cut 4 bases from V and 6 bases from J; bases unmatched to any gene: 11. The CDR3 loop spans 16 amino acids. CDR1 SGHAT and CDR2 FQNNGV come from the germline V gene. In DNA form, the CDR3 reads TGTGCCAGCAGCTCGGGGACAGGGGTTAAACGAGCTGAAGCTTTCTTT. It is translated as CASSSGTGVKRAEAFF.

The chain couples TRBV7-9 to TRBJ1-4, with 8 bases aligning to TRBD1. Trimming removed 1 base from V and 8 bases from J; junction bases left unmatched: 9. Germline V gene sequence: CDR1 SEHNR, CDR2 FQNEAQ (reference sequence). The CDR3 covers 16 residues. CDR3 residues: CASSLVSDRGGEKLFF. The CDR3 DNA follows: TGTGCCAGCAGCTTAGTCAGTGACAGGGGCGGCGAAAAACTGTTTTTT.

The rearrangement joins TRBV27 to TRBJ2-2; possibly TRBD2 for D (6 bases). Trimming cost V 5 bases and J 0 bases, with 16 bases left between them. Germline CDR1 reads MNHEY; CDR2 reads SMNVEV (reference sequence). This CDR3 has 17 residues. The CDR3 loop is CASSPQRRDANTGELFF. DNA of the CDR3: TGTGCCAGCAGTCCCCAAAGGAGGGACGCGAACACCGGGGAGCTGTTTTTT.

The chain couples TRBV5-1 to TRBJ1-1, with D unresolved. The CDR3 runs 15 residues. Between the trimmed V and J ends, which lost 4 bases and 10 bases, there was a span of 23 bases. CDR1 is SGHRS and CDR2 is YFSETQ in the germline V gene. The CDR3 region has the DNA TGCGCCAGCAGCGACGGACTTCTCGAAGGCGGTCGAGCTTTCTTT. Amino acid sequence: CASSDGLLEGGRAFF.

The chain employs TRBV13 and TRBJ2-1; 7 bases map to TRBD1. V dropped 3 bases and J dropped 8; count of bases not matched to a gene: 10. The CDR3 spans 15 residues. CDR1 PRHDT and CDR2 FYEKMQ come from the germline V gene (reference sequence). DNA of the CDR3: TGTGCCAGCAGCTTGTGGGGACAGACTTTGCATGAGCAGTTCTTC. Translation gives CASSLWGQTLHEQFF. Complete variable domain (other parts from reference TRBV13 and TRBJ2-1): AAGVIQSPRHLIKEKRETATLKCYPIPRHDTVYWYQQGPGQDPQFLISFYEKMQSDKGSIPDRFSAQQFSDYHSELNMSSLELGDSALYFCASSLWGQTLHEQFFGPGTRLTVL.

The V and J genes are TRBV30 and TRBJ1-1; weak D call: TRBD1 (6 bases). Germline V gene lookup returns CDR1 GTSNPN and CDR2 SVGIG (reference sequence). CDR3 length equals 14 residues. The V gene lost 3 bases and the J gene lost 1 base, with 12 bases spanning the gap. CDR3 region: CAWSPGAGNTEAFF. DNA for the CDR3: TGTGCCTGGAGCCCAGGGGCGGGGAACACTGAAGCTTTCTTT. Using reference TRBV30 and TRBJ1-1 for the parts outside the CDR3, the full variable domain is SQTIHQWPATLVQPVGSPLSLECTVEGTSNPNLYWYRQAAGRGLQLLFYSVGIGQISSEVPQNLSASRPQDRQFILSSKKLLLSDSGFYLCAWSPGAGNTEAFFGQGTRLTVV.

This clone was observed a single time. The CDR3 protein is CASRGQGANQPQHF. DNA of the CDR3: TGTGCCAGCAGGGGACAGGGGGCGAATCAGCCCCAGCATTTT. The chain joins TRBV6-6 to TRBJ1-5, with 12 bases aligning to TRBD1. This CDR3 spans 14 amino acids. V lost 6 bases, J lost 4 bases, and 1 base stayed unmatched. Germline CDR1 is MNHNY and CDR2 is SVGAGI (reference sequence).

A single count supports this clone. This chain links TRBV28 with TRBJ2-4; TRBD1 might be the D (5 bases). This CDR3 is 17 amino acids long. Germline V CDR1 and CDR2: MDHEN, SYDVKM. The germline V and J ends were trimmed by 3 bases and 3 bases, with 18 bases remaining between them. Here the CDR3 reads CASSLTPEGAVKNIQYF. CDR3 nucleotide sequence: TGTGCCAGCAGTTTGACCCCCGAAGGGGCGGTCAAAAACATTCAGTACTTC.

The chain employs TRBV7-3 and TRBJ2-1; D is perhaps TRBD2 (6 bases). V lost 5 bases and J lost 3, with 17 bases in between. Germline lookup yields CDR1 SGHTA and CDR2 FQGTGA. This CDR3 is built from 16 residues. The CDR3: CASSPSGAGVYNEQFF. As DNA, the CDR3 is TGTGCCAGCAGCCCCTCGGGAGCGGGCGTCTACAATGAGCAGTTCTTC.

With regard to this clone: Because the CDR3's place on the DNA is in doubt, the DNA is left out and the CDR3 is given as listed by TCRdb. The gene calls are TRBV12-1 and TRBJ2-5. TRBV12-1 is reported as a pseudogene. The CDR3 is made up of 12 amino acids, end residues included. The CDR3 protein is CASSFGPGTQYF.

This chain uses TRBV6-5 with TRBJ2-1; TRBD1 matches 7 bases. V shed 2 bases, J shed 6 bases, and the junction held 10 bases outside the gene matches. This CDR3 spans 16 amino acids. In germline, CDR1 is MNHEY, CDR2 SVGAGI. This CDR3 reads CASSYGDTGESNEQFF. As DNA, the CDR3 is TGTGCCAGCAGTTACGGCGATACAGGGGAAAGCAATGAGCAGTTCTTC.

This chain links TRBV28 with TRBJ1-5; TRBD1 might be the D (5 bases). This CDR3 is 16 amino acids long. The germline gives CDR1 MDHEN, CDR2 SYDVKM. V was pared by 5 bases and J by 0 bases, with 14 bases between. The CDR3 spells CASSARTLYSNQPQHF. Here the CDR3 DNA reads TGTGCCAGCAGTGCGCGGACACTCTATAGCAATCAGCCCCAGCATTTT.

This chain connects TRBV6-1 to TRBJ1-5, with no clear D. The germline V gene encodes CDR1 MNHNS and CDR2 SASEGT. V shed 2 bases and J shed 7 bases, with 18 bases lying between them. This CDR3 spans 16 amino acids. This chain's CDR3 is CASSERGGMVGQPQHF. In nucleotides, the CDR3 is TGTGCCAGCAGTGAACGGGGAGGGATGGTCGGGCAGCCCCAGCATTTT.

The V gene is TRBV5-5, the J gene TRBJ2-2; 7 bases match TRBD2. The CDR3 loop spans 18 amino acids. Germline V gene lookup returns CDR1 SGHKS and CDR2 YYEKEE (reference sequence). Unmatched junction bases numbered 15, after V lost 2 bases and J lost 5 bases. CDR3 residues: CASSLSGIRPDATGELFF. CDR3 in DNA: TGTGCCAGCAGCTTAAGCGGGATCCGACCGGACGCGACCGGGGAGCTGTTTTTT.

Points on this clone: Other DNA sequences in this specimen translate into the identical CDR3. This CDR3 reads CASSQDGRSYNEQFF. Written as DNA, the CDR3 is TGCGCCAGCAGCCAAGACGGGAGATCCTACAATGAGCAGTTCTTC. The chain couples TRBV4-3 to TRBJ2-1, with a tentative D call TRBD2 (6 bases). This CDR3 spans 15 amino acids. V lost 0 bases and J lost 1, with 7 bases in between. Germline V lookup: CDR1 LGHNA, CDR2 YSLEER.

The chain has TRBV13 and TRBJ2-3, with TRBD2 matching over 12 bases. Per germline, CDR1 PRHDT and CDR2 FYEKMQ (reference sequence). V lost 1 base to trimming and J lost 0 bases; unmatched junction nucleotides: 11. The CDR3 contains 20 residues. The DNA of the CDR3 is TGTGCCAGCAGCTTAGCCAATGGGCTAGCGGGAGGGACAAGCACAGATACGCAGTATTTT. Residues: CASSLANGLAGGTSTDTQYF.

With regard to this clone: The same CDR3 is also encoded by other DNA sequences in this sample. V is TRBV7-3 and J is TRBJ1-1, with D unresolved. Germline assignment: CDR1 SGHTA and CDR2 FQGTGA. The V end lost 2 bases, the J end lost 2 bases, and 6 bases lay between the germline ends. The CDR3 extends over 13 amino acids. CDR3 amino acids: CASSLPPNTEAFF. The CDR3 bases are TGTGCCAGCAGCTTACCTCCCAACACTGAAGCTTTCTTT.

The V and J genes are TRBV6-5 and TRBJ2-7; maybe TRBD1 (6 bases). V was pared by 6 bases and J by 6 bases, with 15 bases between. CDR1 MNHEY and CDR2 SVGAGI come from the germline V gene. This CDR3 has 13 residues. The CDR3 DNA reads TGTGCCAGCAGCCAGAAGTCAGGGGTCGAGCAGTACTTC. It specifies CASSQKSGVEQYF.

With respect to this clone: In the same sample, other DNA sequences code for this CDR3. The chain recombines TRBV28 with TRBJ1-4; no reliable D call. The V end lost 4 bases, the J end lost 4 bases, and 7 bases lay between the germline ends. The CDR3 runs to 13 residues. The V gene's germline CDR1 is MDHEN and CDR2 SYDVKM. CDR3 sequence reads: CASSSRGNEKLFF. As DNA, the CDR3 is TGTGCCAGCAGTTCGCGGGGTAATGAAAAACTGTTTTTT.